This entry lists 25 T cell receptor beta chains sequenced from one sample in a study of OX40 agonist ivuxolimab in advanced cancers. The method was immunoSEQ multiplex PCR; TCRdb's version includes in-frame clones alone and lacks a portion of them. The sample includes around 53,000 clones, about 88% of them seen just once. Material: CD4+ or CD8+ T cells sorted from blood, obtained in a trial of the OX40 agonist ivuxolimab. These receptors all come from an adult with an advanced solid tumor such as melanoma, head and neck, liver or kidney cancer.

The chain recombines TRBV7-3 with TRBJ2-3; TRBD2 agrees at 8 bases. The CDR3 consists of 14 residues. V was clipped by 4 bases and J by 0 bases; unmatched bases: 0. Germline lookup yields CDR1 SGHTA and CDR2 FQGTGA. The CDR3 here is CASSSSGSTDTQYF. In DNA, the CDR3 is TGTGCCAGCAGCTCTAGCGGGAGCACAGATACGCAGTATTTT.

The chain links TRBV5-1 to TRBJ2-4; D is unclear. This CDR3 is built from 17 residues. Germline CDR1 and CDR2: SGHRS and YFSETQ. V was cut by 0 bases and J by 0 bases, with 13 bases left in between. CDR3 protein: CASSLVVGMGAKNIQYF. CDR3 coding DNA: TGCGCCAGCAGCTTGGTGGTGGGGATGGGAGCCAAAAACATTCAGTACTTC.

The chain couples TRBV10-3 to TRBJ1-5; D is perhaps TRBD1 (5 bases). V dropped 2 bases and J dropped 4 bases, with 9 bases sitting between them. The CDR3 spans 14 residues. From germline, CDR1 is ENHRY and CDR2 SYGVKD. The DNA of the CDR3 is TGTGCCATCAGTGAGGGAGGGGAGAATCAGCCCCAGCATTTT. Its translation: CAISEGGENQPQHF.

J is TRBJ2-5 and V is TRBV2; D remains ambiguous. Germline V gene lookup returns CDR1 SNHLY and CDR2 FYNNEI. The germline V and J ends were trimmed by 4 bases and 2 bases, with 8 bases remaining between them. This CDR3 spans 13 amino acids. The CDR3 region is CASSGSYQETQYF. The CDR3 region has the DNA TGTGCCAGCAGTGGAAGTTATCAAGAGACCCAGTACTTC.

V and J are TRBV5-4 and TRBJ2-5; 14 bases agree with TRBD2. Germline CDR1 and CDR2: SGHNT and YYREEE (reference sequence). V lost 6 bases, J lost 3 bases, and 4 bases stayed unmatched. This CDR3 spans 15 amino acids. CDR3 loop: CASMVTSGREETQYF. The CDR3, as DNA: TGTGCCAGCATGGTGACTAGCGGGAGGGAAGAGACCCAGTACTTC.

This clone was found once. The chain has TRBV6-5 and TRBJ2-1; D uncertain. This CDR3 region has 15 residues. Germline lookup yields CDR1 MNHEY and CDR2 SVGAGI. Trimming took off 6 bases at V and 2 bases at J, with 14 bases between the two ends. The CDR3 DNA follows: TGTGCCAGCAGAACGACATTTGGCGCCTACAATGAGCAGTTCTTC. This sequence encodes CASRTTFGAYNEQFF.

This clone was observed a handful of times. This rearrangement joins TRBV30 to TRBJ2-1; D is uncertain. In germline, CDR1 is GTSNPN, CDR2 SVGIG (reference sequence). The CDR3 sequence is 11 residues long. V gave up 2 bases and J gave up 12 bases, with 11 bases separating them. CDR3 loop: CAWSPPGVQFF. The CDR3 coding sequence is TGTGCCTGGAGTCCCCCCGGTGTGCAGTTCTTC.

The chain couples TRBV21-1 to TRBJ2-2. TRBV21-1 is reported as a pseudogene. The CDR3 totals 20 residues. This CDR3 reads CASSKAATRGRGRNTGELFF. The CDR3, as DNA: TGTGCCAGCAGCAAAGCCGCCACTAGGGGAAGGGGCAGGAACACCGGGGAGCTGTTTTTT.

This chain links TRBV5-6 with TRBJ2-1; 15 positions agree with TRBD2. With 3 bases clipped from V and 9 bases from J, the junction kept 10 bases outside the gene matches. Germline V gene sequence: CDR1 SGHDT, CDR2 YYEEEE. The CDR3 is 17 amino acids. The CDR3 protein is CASSSLTGLAGGGEQFF. For the CDR3, the DNA is TGTGCCAGCAGCTCCCTAACCGGACTAGCGGGAGGGGGTGAGCAGTTCTTC.

This rearrangement joins TRBV12-2 to TRBJ2-2; the table's D call TRBD1 went unverified against the DNA. TRBV12-2 is a pseudogene locus. The CDR3 consists of 17 residues. CDR3 nucleotides: TGTGCAAGTCGCTTAGAGGGGTGGGGTTCGAACACCGGGGAGCTGTTTTTT. Its protein product is CASRLEGWGSNTGELFF.

The CDR3 loop reads CARETQYF. The CDR3 region has the DNA TGCGCCCGCGAGACCCAGTACTTC. This chain connects TRBV5-1 to TRBJ2-5; D call uncertain. The CDR3 is 8 residues long. CDR1 is SGHRS and CDR2 is YFSETQ in the germline V gene. Trimming stripped 10 bases from V and 5 bases from J, with 3 bases between. The full variable domain, in which reference TRBV5-1 and TRBJ2-5 provide the parts outside the CDR3, is KAGVTQTPRYLIKTRGQQVTLSCSPISGHRSVSWYQQTPGQGLQFLFEYFSETQRNKGNFPGRFSGRQFSNSRSEMNVSTLELGDSALYLCARETQYFGPGTRLLVL.

This clone was detected a few times. The CDR3 protein is CASSFQGGYEQYF. The CDR3 nucleotides read TGTGCCAGCAGCTTCCAGGGGGGCTACGAGCAGTACTTC. The chain employs TRBV5-6 and TRBJ2-7, with D perhaps TRBD1 (7 bases). V was cut by 2 bases and J by 3 bases, with 9 bases left in between. CDR1 is SGHDT, CDR2 YYEEEE, per germline. The CDR3 loop spans 13 amino acids.

The chain links TRBV23-1 to TRBJ2-1; D remains unclear. TRBV23-1 is annotated as an ORF whose role is uncertain. The CDR3 runs 18 residues. V lost 0 bases and J 0 bases, leaving 15 bases between the germline ends. This CDR3 reads CASSQSCYPESSYNEQFF. In nucleotides, the CDR3 is TGCGCCAGCAGTCAATCTTGCTATCCGGAGAGCTCCTACAATGAGCAGTTCTTC.

This clone has just one count. This chain uses TRBV29-1 with TRBJ2-5; 9 bases agree with TRBD2. Germline trimming cut 2 bases from V and 4 bases from J; bases unmatched to any gene: 11. Germline V gene lookup returns CDR1 SQVTM and CDR2 ANQGSEA. The CDR3 contains 16 residues. In nucleotides, the CDR3 is TGCAGCGTTGAAAGGACTAGCGAGGCCCCCCTAGAGACCCAGTACTTC. The encoded protein is CSVERTSEAPLETQYF.

Here the CDR3 DNA reads TGCGCCAGCAGCTTGGTTTCTCGGGGTGGCTCCTACAATGAGCAGTTCTTC. Protein sequence: CASSLVSRGGSYNEQFF. The J gene is TRBJ2-1, the V gene TRBV5-1; D is possibly TRBD2 (5 bases). From germline, CDR1 is SGHRS and CDR2 YFSETQ. V was cut by 0 bases and J by 0 bases, with 13 bases left in between. The CDR3 has 17 amino acids. Looking up the rest from reference TRBV5-1 and TRBJ2-1 gives the full variable domain: KAGVTQTPRYLIKTRGQQVTLSCSPISGHRSVSWYQQTPGQGLQFLFEYFSETQRNKGNFPGRFSGRQFSNSRSEMNVSTLELGDSALYLCASSLVSRGGSYNEQFFGPGTRLTVL.

The rearrangement links TRBV6-1 to TRBJ2-3; TRBD2 matches 9 bases. CDR1 MNHNS and CDR2 SASEGT come from the germline V gene. This CDR3 is 14 amino acids long. With 6 bases clipped from V and 1 base from J, the junction kept 2 bases outside the gene matches. For the CDR3, the DNA is TGTGCCAGCAGCCGGACTAGCGGCACAGATACGCAGTATTTT. It encodes CASSRTSGTDTQYF.

The rearrangement joins TRBV4-1 to TRBJ2-7; the match to TRBD1 covers 8 bases. Germline CDR1 MGHRA, CDR2 YSYEKL. With 4 bases clipped from V and 5 bases from J, the junction kept 10 bases outside the gene matches. There are 15 residues in the CDR3. For the CDR3, the DNA is TGCGCCAGCAGCCTAGAGACAGGGGTAGTGGACGAGCAGTACTTC. Its translation is CASSLETGVVDEQYF.

This clone was seen a few times. The genes are TRBV28 and TRBJ2-7; TRBD1 or TRBD2 may be the D gene (6 bases each). Per the germline V gene, CDR1 is MDHEN and CDR2 is SYDVKM. The length of the CDR3 is 14 residues. Trimming took 8 bases from V and 2 from J, leaving 16 bases between them. CDR3 DNA: TGTGCCAGCGTCAGAGGGGGGAGCACCTACGAGCAGTACTTC. Translating gives CASVRGGSTYEQYF.

The chain uses TRBV19 and TRBJ1-6; weak D call: TRBD1 (5 bases). Germline CDR1 reads LNHDA; CDR2 reads SQIVND (reference sequence). V was cut by 7 bases and J by 5 bases, with 12 bases left in between. This CDR3 spans 14 amino acids. The CDR3 here is CASTKQENNSPLHF. CDR3 nucleotide sequence: TGTGCCAGTACTAAACAGGAGAATAATTCACCCCTCCACTTT.

The chain recombines TRBV21-1 with TRBJ2-1; no DNA check was done on the table's D call, TRBD1. TRBV21-1 represents a pseudogene. CDR3 length equals 12 residues. CDR3 DNA sequence: TGTGCCAGCAGCAAATGGCCCGATGAGCAGTTCTTC. It yields the protein CASSKWPDEQFF.

The V call is TRBV9, the J call TRBJ2-2; D is uncertain. Trimming pared 4 bases from V and 5 bases from J, leaving 12 bases between. The V gene's germline CDR1 is SGDLS and CDR2 YYNGEE. CDR3 length: 14 amino acids. The CDR3 loop is CASSSQAVTGELFF. The CDR3 region has the DNA TGTGCCAGCAGCTCTCAAGCCGTGACCGGGGAGCTGTTTTTT.

The sample holds a few counts of this clone. J is TRBJ1-1 and V is TRBV6-6; TRBD1 matches at 8 bases. Trimming cost V 5 bases and J 0 bases; bases outside gene matches: 5. Germline assignment: CDR1 MNHNY and CDR2 SVGAGI (reference sequence). CDR3 length: 15 residues. The CDR3 sequence is CASSGQGGMNTEAFF. CDR3 DNA sequence: TGTGCCAGCAGTGGACAGGGCGGAATGAACACTGAAGCTTTCTTT.

The rearrangement links TRBV10-3 to TRBJ1-3; no definite D call. Trimming cost V 2 bases and J 4 bases, with 3 bases left between them. CDR3 length: 12 residues. Per germline, CDR1 ENHRY and CDR2 SYGVKD. Written as DNA, the CDR3 is TGTGCCATCAGTGAGGAGGGAAACACCATATATTTT. Translation gives CAISEEGNTIYF.

The chain is built from TRBV6-1 and TRBJ1-5, with TRBD1 matching over 11 bases. Germline CDR1 and CDR2: MNHNS and SASEGT. With V trimmed by 7 bases and J by 8 bases, 4 bases remained unmatched. This CDR3 is 13 amino acids long. CDR3 amino acids: CASTRTGGEPQHF. DNA for the CDR3: TGTGCCAGCACCAGGACAGGGGGCGAGCCCCAGCATTTT.

The chain uses TRBV5-1 and TRBJ2-3; the match to TRBD2 covers 13 bases. This CDR3 comprises 16 residues. Germline CDR1 and CDR2: SGHRS and YFSETQ. J gave up 3 bases and V 3 bases, and 4 bases lay outside the gene matches. The CDR3 region is CASSSGLAGFTDTQYF. The DNA of the CDR3 is TGCGCCAGCAGCTCGGGACTAGCGGGATTTACAGATACGCAGTATTTT.